A single sample is the source of the 26 T cell receptor beta chains below, sequenced in a study of early T cells in non-severe SARS-CoV-2 infection. TCRdb itself ran the 5' RACE reads through MiXCR, one entry per CDR3 protein. The sample lists about 77,000 distinct CDR3 sequences; over 9% were seen once. The sample was whole blood. Receptors originate from an adult who was a healthcare worker with PCR-confirmed SARS-CoV-2 infection or an uninfected control (not recorded which).

This clonotype was detected only a few times. This rearrangement joins TRBV6-6 to TRBJ2-7, with TRBD1 matching 11 bases. Germline assignment: CDR1 MNHNY and CDR2 SVGAGI (reference sequence). The V gene end was trimmed by 1 base and the J gene end by 3 bases; junction bases not matched to a gene: 8. This CDR3 region has 17 residues. This chain's CDR3 is CASSYFPGQGGHYEQYF. As DNA, the CDR3 is TGTGCCAGCAGTTACTTTCCGGGACAGGGGGGACACTACGAGCAGTACTTC.

This clonotype was counted ten times or more. This chain connects TRBV20-1 to TRBJ2-7, with 8 bases matching TRBD2. The CDR3 is 13 residues long. The V and J ends lost 3 bases and 4 bases, in that order; junction bases with no gene match: 5. Germline V CDR1 and CDR2: DFQATT, SNEGSKA (reference sequence). The CDR3, as DNA: TGCAGTGCTAGCGGCGCGGGAGGTTACGAGCAGTACTTC. This gives the protein CSASGAGGYEQYF.

The chain is built from TRBV19 and TRBJ2-7, with TRBD2 matching over 7 bases. Germline V gives CDR1 LNHDA, CDR2 SQIVND (reference sequence). This CDR3 has 16 amino acids. V was pared by 0 bases and J by 4 bases, with 9 bases of the junction left unmatched. Here the CDR3 reads CASSIDGGRGIYEQYF. In DNA, the CDR3 is TGTGCCAGTAGTATAGATGGCGGGAGAGGGATATACGAGCAGTACTTC.

The CDR3 nucleotides are TGTGCCAGCACAACTAGCGGTTCCTACAATGAGCAGTTCTTC. It encodes CASTTSGSYNEQFF. The rearrangement links TRBV6-2 or TRBV6-3 to TRBJ2-1; 8 bases align to TRBD2. The CDR3 totals 14 residues. The V gene end was trimmed by 7 bases and the J gene end by 1 base; junction bases not matched to a gene: 3. Germline V gives CDR1 MNHEY, CDR2 SVGEGT.

V and J are TRBV4-2 and TRBJ1-6, with D unresolved. Germline-derived CDR1 and CDR2 are LGHNA and YNFKEQ. The V end lost 4 bases, the J end lost 6 bases, and 10 bases lay between the germline ends. The CDR3 extends over 14 amino acids. The CDR3 reads CASSPHIPNSPLHF. The CDR3 DNA sequence: TGTGCCAGCAGCCCGCACATCCCTAATTCACCCCTCCACTTT.

This clonotype is a singleton in its sample. CDR3 DNA sequence: TGCAGCGTTAAGCCCAGGGTGTCCTACAATGAGCAGTTCTTC. It encodes CSVKPRVSYNEQFF. The V gene is TRBV29-1, the J gene TRBJ2-1; possibly TRBD1 for D (5 bases). The germline V gene encodes CDR1 SQVTM and CDR2 ANQGSEA. The length of the CDR3 is 14 residues. The ends were cut back, 5 bases at V and 1 base at J, with 12 bases in the middle.

This clonotype showed up many times. V gene TRBV3-1 combines with J gene TRBJ1-2; D is possibly TRBD1 (5 bases). V lost 7 bases and J lost 8, with 20 bases in between. The CDR3 extends over 14 amino acids. Germline CDR1 reads LGHDT; CDR2 reads YNNKEL (reference sequence). The DNA of the CDR3 is TGTGCCAGCACCAGGAGTCTCCAGGGATCCGGCTACACCTTC. Protein: CASTRSLQGSGYTF.

The chain uses TRBV20-1 and TRBJ2-1; D perhaps matches TRBD2 (6 bases). CDR3 length equals 14 residues. Deletions cut 5 bases from V and 6 bases from J, with 17 bases between. Germline-derived CDR1 and CDR2 are DFQATT and SNEGSKA (reference sequence). The CDR3 nucleotides are TGCAGTGCTGAACTGGGACTCTGGGGCAATGAGCAGTTCTTC. Protein sequence: CSAELGLWGNEQFF.

A few counts support this clonotype. CDR3 region: CASSQDLAKNIQYF. The DNA of the CDR3 is TGCGCCAGCAGCCAGGACCTAGCCAAAAACATTCAGTACTTC. The chain couples TRBV5-1 to TRBJ2-4; D gene ambiguous. From germline, CDR1 is SGHRS and CDR2 YFSETQ. The CDR3 contains 14 residues. The ends were cut back, 4 bases at V and 0 bases at J, with 8 bases in the middle.

The chain has TRBV15 and TRBJ2-5; D is unresolved. The CDR3 covers 14 residues. Per the germline V gene, CDR1 is LNHNV and CDR2 is YYDKDF (reference sequence). V lost 0 bases to trimming and J lost 2 bases, with 7 bases between them. The DNA of the CDR3 is TGTGCCACCAGCAGAGATAGGGCACAAGAGACCCAGTACTTC. This gives the protein CATSRDRAQETQYF.

This chain links TRBV20-1 with TRBJ1-2; D is ambiguous. V was clipped by 5 bases and J by 2 bases, with 9 bases between them. CDR1 and CDR2 (germline): DFQATT, SNEGSKA (reference sequence). This CDR3 contains 12 residues. This CDR3 is CSALNLNYGYTF. CDR3 nucleotide sequence: TGCAGTGCTTTGAACTTGAACTATGGCTACACCTTC.

The sample holds many counts of this clonotype. This chain links TRBV30 with TRBJ2-7, with D tentatively TRBD1 (5 bases). Trimming removed 2 bases from V and 2 bases from J, with 13 bases in between. The CDR3 covers 14 residues. Looked up from germline, CDR1 is GTSNPN and CDR2 is SVGIG (reference sequence). The CDR3 bases are TGTGCCTGGAGTACGACAGACGGACCCTACGAGCAGTACTTC. This gives the protein CAWSTTDGPYEQYF.

This clonotype was seen repeatedly, ten times or more. This chain links TRBV28 with TRBJ1-6; 8 bases map to TRBD1. This CDR3 has 14 amino acids. The ends lost 5 bases at V and 9 bases at J; junction bases unmatched: 6. Germline-derived CDR1 and CDR2 are MDHEN and SYDVKM. CDR3 nucleotide sequence: TGTGCCAGCAGTCTAGACAGGGGCGGTTCACCCCTCCACTTT. Protein sequence: CASSLDRGGSPLHF. The complete variable domain, with remaining parts taken from reference TRBV28 and TRBJ1-6, reads DVKVTQSSRYLVKRTGEKVFLECVQDMDHENMFWYRQDPGLGLRLIYFSYDVKMKEKGDIPEGYSVSREKKERFSLILESASTNQTSMYLCASSLDRGGSPLHFGNGTRLTVT.

This clonotype was observed a handful of times. This chain joins TRBV20-1 and TRBJ2-1, with TRBD1 matching over 7 bases. The CDR3 length is 15 residues. Germline CDR1 reads DFQATT; CDR2 reads SNEGSKA (reference sequence). The trim removed 6 bases at V and 0 bases at J, leaving 8 bases unmatched. CDR3 sequence reads: CSANPTGISYNEQFF. CDR3 DNA sequence: TGCAGTGCCAACCCGACAGGGATCTCCTACAATGAGCAGTTCTTC.

This clonotype came up many times. V is TRBV5-5 and J is TRBJ1-4; D call uncertain. The CDR3 length is 13 residues. The ends were cut back, 4 bases at V and 7 bases at J, with 11 bases in the middle. Germline CDR1 is SGHKS and CDR2 is YYEKEE (reference sequence). Here the CDR3 DNA reads TGTGCCAGCAGCATGGATATCAGTGAAAAACTGTTTTTT. Residues: CASSMDISEKLFF.

CDR3 nucleotide sequence: TGTGCCAGTAGTATACCTCCGACAAATTCCTACGAGCAGTACTTC. It yields the protein CASSIPPTNSYEQYF. The chain uses TRBV19 and TRBJ2-7; no clear D gene. V lost 2 bases to trimming and J lost 1 base, with 12 bases between them. Germline assignment: CDR1 LNHDA and CDR2 SQIVND (reference sequence). This CDR3 contains 15 residues.

This clonotype occurred many times. The chain recombines TRBV12-3 or TRBV12-4 with TRBJ1-1; D ambiguous. The CDR3 length is 12 residues. V was clipped by 7 bases and J by 5 bases, with 11 bases between them. Written as DNA, the CDR3 is TGTGCCAGCAAGGATGAGAGAACTGAAGCTTTCTTT. Translated, it gives CASKDERTEAFF.

This clonotype was counted a few times. CDR3 sequence (DNA): TGTGCCAGCAGCAAAGACATCGTCTCCTACAATGAGCAGTTCTTC. Translated: CASSKDIVSYNEQFF. V and J are TRBV2 and TRBJ2-1, with D hard to call. Germline CDR1 SNHLY, CDR2 FYNNEI. The germline V and J ends were trimmed by 6 bases and 0 bases, with 12 bases remaining between them. The CDR3 length is 15 residues.

The chain has TRBV27 and TRBJ2-5; D remains unclear. The CDR3 loop spans 12 amino acids. V lost 7 bases to trimming and J lost 9 bases, with 15 bases between them. Germline V gives CDR1 MNHEY, CDR2 SMNVEV (reference sequence). The DNA of the CDR3 is TGTGCCAGCAATGACCCATCCGGGCCCCAGTACTTC. It encodes CASNDPSGPQYF.

This clonotype came up many times. The chain is built from TRBV5-1 and TRBJ2-7; D gene unclear. The length of the CDR3 is 13 residues. Germline values: CDR1 SGHRS, CDR2 YFSETQ. The V end lost 2 bases, the J end lost 4 bases, and 10 bases lay between the germline ends. The CDR3 region has the DNA TGCGCCAGCAGCTTCGGCAGACTTTACGAGCAGTACTTC. Translation gives CASSFGRLYEQYF. Based on the CDR3 plus reference TRBV5-1 and TRBJ2-7, the full variable domain is KAGVTQTPRYLIKTRGQQVTLSCSPISGHRSVSWYQQTPGQGLQFLFEYFSETQRNKGNFPGRFSGRQFSNSRSEMNVSTLELGDSALYLCASSFGRLYEQYFGPGTRLTVT.

At least ten counts were recorded for this clonotype. The V gene is TRBV20-1, the J gene TRBJ1-6; D unresolved. The germline V and J ends were trimmed by 3 bases and 5 bases, with 17 bases remaining between them. CDR1 DFQATT and CDR2 SNEGSKA come from the germline V gene (reference sequence). CDR3 size: 16 residues. The DNA of the CDR3 is TGCAGTGCTAGTCCGGCCCCAACGGGGAATAATTCACCCCTCCACTTT. Its protein is CSASPAPTGNNSPLHF.

The J gene is TRBJ2-3, the V gene TRBV7-9; possible D gene TRBD2, 5 bases. V lost 2 bases, J lost 4 bases, and 7 bases lay in between. The germline V gene has CDR1 SEHNR and CDR2 FQNEAQ (reference sequence). The CDR3 has 13 residues. The CDR3 region is CASSLTSPDTQYF. The CDR3 DNA follows: TGTGCCAGCAGCTTAACTAGTCCAGATACGCAGTATTTT.

CDR3: CASSLYAGEVNEQFF. The CDR3 coding sequence is TGTGCCAGCAGCTTATACGCGGGAGAGGTGAATGAGCAGTTCTTC. The chain is built from TRBV7-3 and TRBJ2-1, with 7 bases that match TRBD2. The V gene end was trimmed by 2 bases and the J gene end by 7 bases; junction bases not matched to a gene: 8. Germline V CDR1 and CDR2: SGHTA, FQGTGA. The CDR3 runs 15 residues.

This clonotype was found many times. The CDR3 protein is CASSRLGGAMNTEAFF. The DNA of the CDR3 is TGTGCCAGCAGCCGCCTAGGAGGAGCAATGAACACTGAAGCTTTCTTT. The V gene is TRBV11-2, the J gene TRBJ1-1, with D unclear. In germline, CDR1 is SGHAT, CDR2 FQNNGV. The CDR3 covers 16 residues. Trimming took off 5 bases at V and 0 bases at J, with 16 bases between the two ends.

This clonotype appeared many times. The gene calls are TRBV10-3 and TRBJ2-3; 10 bases fit TRBD2. CDR1 and CDR2 from the germline V gene are ENHRY and SYGVKD. The J segment lost 1 base and the V segment lost 2 bases, leaving 9 bases of the junction unmatched. This CDR3 is built from 18 residues. Written as DNA, the CDR3 is TGTGCCATCAGTGAGCTGGGGGTGGGGACTAGCGGCACAGATACGCAGTATTTT. This codes for CAISELGVGTSGTDTQYF.

This clonotype was detected ten times or more. This chain links TRBV25-1 with TRBJ2-3; D call uncertain. CDR1 is MGHDK, CDR2 SYGVNS, per germline. The CDR3 spans 14 residues. V dropped 7 bases and J dropped 1 base, with 12 bases sitting between them. The CDR3 protein is CASMTGSGTDTQYF. In DNA, the CDR3 is TGTGCCAGCATGACCGGCAGCGGCACAGATACGCAGTATTTT. Using reference TRBV25-1 and TRBJ2-3 for the parts outside the CDR3, the full variable domain is EADIYQTPRYLVIGTGKKITLECSQTMGHDKMYWYQQDPGMELHLIHYSYGVNSTEKGDLSSESTVSRIRTEHFPLTLESARPSHTSQYLCASMTGSGTDTQYFGPGTRLTVL.